This T cell receptor beta chain was retrieved from a study of shared clonotypes between healthy human individuals. General observations from the study: Though the depth was large, rarefaction showed that sorted-subset sequencing was incomplete.

This clone has just one count. Antigen specificity is unknown. Each donor was a Caucasian adult residing in Nashville, Tennessee. Germline V lookup: CDR1 GTSNPN, CDR2 SVGIG (reference sequence). Unmatched junction bases numbered 9, after V lost 0 bases and J lost 5 bases. CDR3 length: 15 residues. Authors' data handling: ImmunoSEQ junction-only sequences lacked quality scores, so their filtering differed. Measured with immunoSEQ multiplex PCR; TCRdb has only the in-frame clones, and not every one. Clonal size and the V and J genes are those of that table, whereas D and trimming came from the DNA. The sample has more than 2 million clones, approximately 96% seen once.

This TCR was recovered from a man aged 18 to 35 in good health. The chain uses TRBV30 and TRBJ2-7, with 8 bases lining up with TRBD2. The sample comprised naive CD4+ T cells sorted from blood. Subset indicated: CD45RA+ positively selected. The CDR3 loop reads CAWSVGSGAPNEQYF. In nucleotides, the CDR3 is TGTGCCTGGAGTGTTGGTAGCGGGGCTCCCAACGAGCAGTACTTC.